This TCR beta chain originates from a study of cytomegalovirus exposure and HLA in healthy donors. Study-level information: Prior work identified around 120 million unique TCR beta sequences in approximately 200 million T cells. Points from the study as a whole: Being indistinguishable, some V segments were excluded, TRBV6-2 and TRBV6-3 among them. In a later analysis, V- and J-gene trimming of beta chains associated with a DCLRE1C missense variant, replicated independently. About 87% or about 30% of the time was how often most TCR beta V segments were productive, according to an earlier analysis.

The V gene end was trimmed by 4 bases and the J gene end by 7 bases; junction bases not matched to a gene: 7. Germline loops: CDR1 LGHNA, CDR2 YNFKEQ. The CDR3 spans 15 residues. This clone has just a few counts. Its antigen remains unknown. Primers included in the PCR were 60 Vbeta and 13 Jbeta primers. The table came from immunoSEQ multiplex PCR; TCRdb's copy has only in-frame clones and leaves some out. This table has about 110,000 clones, 60% to 80% appearing once. Specimen: PBMCs. The rearrangement uses TRBV4-2 and TRBJ1-6; the match to TRBD1 covers 7 bases. The TCR sequence derives from a boy younger than 18 in good health and CMV-seronegative. In nucleotides, the CDR3 is TGTGCCAGCAGCCCCCGGGACAGCGAAAATTCACCCCTCCACTTT. Its translation is CASSPRDSENSPLHF.